Below, 5 T cell receptor beta chains from the same sample are listed, as sequenced in a study of blood T cell repertoires in COVID-19. The repertoire was sequenced with immunoSEQ multiplex PCR; TCRdb's copy has only in-frame clones and lacks some. Here the sample spans about 190,000 clones, roughly 80% being singletons. Sequencing was done on a sample of peripheral blood. The receptors here all came from a human donor in a cohort sampled during active COVID-19.

This sequence joins TRBV2 and TRBJ2-2; TRBD2 is a possible D gene (6 bases). V dropped 11 bases and J dropped 7 bases, with 20 bases sitting between them. Germline V gene sequence: CDR1 SNHLY, CDR2 FYNNEI. This CDR3 comprises 14 residues. The CDR3 bases are TGTGCCGGGGGAGGCACGGGAGACGGCGGGGAGCTGTTTTTT. Protein product: CAGGGTGDGGELFF.

There are a few counts of this clone. Other DNA variants within this sample encode the same CDR3. The chain carries TRBV7-9 and TRBJ2-7, with 13 bases identical to TRBD2. From germline, CDR1 is SEHNR and CDR2 FQNEAQ (reference sequence). The V and J ends lost 3 bases and 3 bases, in that order; junction bases with no gene match: 2. The CDR3 has 15 amino acids. Here the CDR3 reads CASSFRTSGSYEQYF. Written as DNA, the CDR3 is TGTGCCAGCAGCTTCCGGACTAGCGGGAGCTACGAGCAGTACTTC.

V is TRBV4-2 and J is TRBJ2-6; D gene ambiguous. V lost 1 base to trimming and J lost 0 bases, with 7 bases between them. There are 16 residues in the CDR3. Germline-derived CDR1 and CDR2 are LGHNA and YNFKEQ. The CDR3 DNA is TGTGCCAGCAGCCAAGTCGGAGACTCTGGGGCCAACGTCCTGACTTTC. Protein: CASSQVGDSGANVLTF.

V gene TRBV10-2 combines with J gene TRBJ2-5; perhaps TRBD2 as D (5 bases). The germline gives CDR1 WSHSY, CDR2 SAAADI. The length of the CDR3 is 14 residues. Trimming cost V 6 bases and J 3 bases, with 14 bases left between them. CDR3 protein: CASRTWVGEETQYF. DNA of the CDR3: TGCGCCAGCAGGACGTGGGTGGGAGAAGAGACCCAGTACTTC.

This chain connects TRBV3-1 (or the pseudogene TRBV3-2) to TRBJ1-1; 9 bases align to TRBD1. CDR3 length: 13 amino acids. Germline V lookup: CDR1 LGHDT, CDR2 YNNKEL (reference sequence). Losses at the gene ends were 5 bases for V and 3 bases for J; bases not matched to a gene: 1. The CDR3 spells CASSGQGYTEAFF. In nucleotides, the CDR3 is TGTGCCAGCAGCGGACAGGGGTACACTGAAGCTTTCTTT.